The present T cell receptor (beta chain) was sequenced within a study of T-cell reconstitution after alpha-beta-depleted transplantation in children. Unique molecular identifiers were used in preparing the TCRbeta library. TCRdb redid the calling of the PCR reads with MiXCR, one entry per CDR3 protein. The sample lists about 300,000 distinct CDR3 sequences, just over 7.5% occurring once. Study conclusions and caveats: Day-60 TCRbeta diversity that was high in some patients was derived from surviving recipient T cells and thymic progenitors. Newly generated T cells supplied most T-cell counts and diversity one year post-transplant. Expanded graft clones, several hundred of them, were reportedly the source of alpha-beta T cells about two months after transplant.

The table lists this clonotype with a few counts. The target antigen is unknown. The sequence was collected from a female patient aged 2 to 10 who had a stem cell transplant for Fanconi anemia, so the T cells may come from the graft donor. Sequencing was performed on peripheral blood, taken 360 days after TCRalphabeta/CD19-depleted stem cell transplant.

CDR3 nucleotides: TGTGCCAGCAGCCATAGGACAGGGCGGAATGAGCAGTTCTTC. Protein product: CASSHRTGRNEQFF. This chain connects TRBV28 to TRBJ2-1; TRBD1 aligns across 8 bases. V shed 6 bases, J shed 7 bases, and the junction held 8 bases outside the gene matches. CDR3 length: 14 amino acids. The germline gives CDR1 MDHEN, CDR2 SYDVKM.